These 31 T cell receptor beta chains were all obtained from the same sample, sequenced in a study of T cell repertoires in cytomegalovirus infection. MiXCR, applied by TCRdb to the reads, yields one record per CDR3 protein. The sample has hundreds of thousands of distinct CDR3 sequences; about 40% are singletons. Sequenced input: PBMCs. The receptor set was obtained from a human donor in good health (CMV status not recorded). Some clones in this sample may be carry-over from other donors' samples.

Worth noting for this clonotype: A junction end diverges from the germline sequence, so it may reflect a read error. The chain links TRBV6-2 or TRBV6-3 to TRBJ1-2; 9 positions agree with TRBD1. The CDR3 runs 16 residues. Germline lookup yields CDR1 MNHEY and CDR2 SVGEGT. CDR3 DNA: TGTGCCAGCAGCCCCCCCTTAGGACAGGGGACCTATCGCTACACCTTC. Its translation is CASSPPLGQGTYRYTF.

The V and J genes are TRBV6-1 and TRBJ2-1; D is unresolved. With 6 bases removed from V and 8 bases from J, the gap between germline ends came to 8 bases. Per germline, CDR1 MNHNS and CDR2 SASEGT. The CDR3 is made up of 11 amino acids. In DNA, the CDR3 is TGTGCCAGCAGGGAGTGGGATGAGCAGTTCTTC. Protein sequence: CASREWDEQFF.

The gene calls are TRBV9 and TRBJ1-1; tentatively, D is TRBD1 (5 bases). Trimming removed 4 bases from V and 2 bases from J, with 12 bases in between. The germline CDR1 and CDR2 sequences are SGDLS and YYNGEE. The CDR3 totals 14 residues. CDR3 nucleotides: TGTGCCAGCAGCCTAGACAGCGATAACACTGAAGCTTTCTTT. It yields the protein CASSLDSDNTEAFF.

This chain connects TRBV19 to TRBJ1-1, with D possibly matching TRBD1 (6 bases). This CDR3 has 18 amino acids. The V gene lost 0 bases and the J gene lost 0 bases, with 17 bases spanning the gap. Germline V CDR1 and CDR2: LNHDA, SQIVND (reference sequence). As DNA, the CDR3 is TGTGCCAGTAGTATAGATCCGGGGGGCTGGAACATGAACACTGAAGCTTTCTTT. Residues: CASSIDPGGWNMNTEAFF.

The rearrangement uses TRBV27 and TRBJ1-2, with TRBD1 identical over 10 bases. V dropped 3 bases and J dropped 7; count of bases not matched to a gene: 5. In germline, CDR1 is MNHEY, CDR2 SMNVEV (reference sequence). CDR3 size: 14 residues. The CDR3 nucleotides read TGTGCCAGCAGTTTTACGGGACAGGGGTCTGGCTACACCTTC. Protein product: CASSFTGQGSGYTF.

This clonotype has at least ten counts. V usage is TRBV7-2 and J usage is TRBJ1-6; 7 bases match TRBD1. This CDR3 spans 18 amino acids. With 5 bases clipped from V and 0 bases from J, the junction kept 10 bases outside the gene matches. Germline CDR1 and CDR2: SGHTA and FQGNSA. For the CDR3, the DNA is TGTGCCAGCAGCCTACATCCGGGACAGAGCTCCTATAATTCACCCCTCCACTTT. It is translated as CASSLHPGQSSYNSPLHF.

This clonotype was counted only a few times. The rearrangement links TRBV2 to TRBJ1-5; possible D gene TRBD1, 6 bases. Germline V gives CDR1 SNHLY, CDR2 FYNNEI. The CDR3 is made up of 13 amino acids. V was pared by 6 bases and J by 3 bases, with 9 bases between. The CDR3 loop is CASSAGHNQPQHF. The CDR3 DNA follows: TGTGCCAGCAGCGCGGGACACAATCAGCCCCAGCATTTT.

This clonotype was seen ten or more times. The chain recombines TRBV7-9 with TRBJ1-2; D call uncertain. CDR1 and CDR2 (germline): SEHNR, FQNEAQ (reference sequence). V gave up 7 bases and J gave up 1 base, with 13 bases separating them. The CDR3 loop spans 14 amino acids. DNA of the CDR3: TGTGCCAGCAACGAAAACGGGGATAACTATGGCTACACCTTC. This codes for CASNENGDNYGYTF.

The chain employs TRBV19 and TRBJ2-1; no reliable D call. CDR3 length: 15 amino acids. Trimming shortened V by 0 bases and J by 0 bases, and 6 bases separated the two germline ends. Germline CDR1 reads LNHDA; CDR2 reads SQIVND (reference sequence). The CDR3 region is CASSIEGYSYNEQFF. In nucleotides, the CDR3 is TGTGCCAGTAGTATAGAGGGGTACTCCTACAATGAGCAGTTCTTC. Full variable domain (missing parts from reference TRBV19 and TRBJ2-1): DGGITQSPKYLFRKEGQNVTLSCEQNLNHDAMYWYRQDPGQGLRLIYYSQIVNDFQKGDIAEGYSVSREKKESFPLTVTSAQKNPTAFYLCASSIEGYSYNEQFFGPGTRLTVL.

This clonotype was counted between two and nine times. This chain uses TRBV5-4 with TRBJ2-7; a possible D gene is TRBD1 (9 bases). The CDR3 runs 16 residues. Germline CDR1 and CDR2: SGHNT and YYREEE (reference sequence). Trimming removed 4 bases at V and 2 bases at J, with 19 bases between. The CDR3 loop reads CASSIGGGTGPYEQYF. CDR3 nucleotides: TGTGCCAGCAGCATCGGGGGGGGGACAGGGCCCTACGAGCAGTACTTC.

In its sample, this clonotype was seen a few times. This sequence joins TRBV6-1 and TRBJ1-3; D not certain. Germline V gives CDR1 MNHNS, CDR2 SASEGT. There are 13 residues in the CDR3. Trimming left V 6 bases short and J 5 bases short, with 11 bases between. The CDR3 reads CASSRPSRNTIYF. The CDR3 DNA reads as TGTGCCAGCAGCCGACCTTCACGAAACACCATATATTTT.

The chain uses TRBV7-8 and TRBJ2-3; a possible D gene is TRBD1 (5 bases). V lost 5 bases to trimming and J lost 10 bases, with 16 bases between them. Germline V gene data show CDR1 as SGHVS and CDR2 as FQNEAQ. This CDR3 contains 13 residues. The CDR3 region has the DNA TGTGCCAGCAGCACCGACAGTTCCGTATCGCAGTATTTT. As protein: CASSTDSSVSQYF.

The chain couples TRBV4-1 to TRBJ2-1; the D gene could be TRBD1 or TRBD2 (5 bases each). The CDR3 extends over 14 amino acids. Germline lookup yields CDR1 MGHRA and CDR2 YSYEKL. The V and J ends lost 4 bases and 8 bases respectively, with 15 bases between them. The CDR3 coding sequence is TGCGCCAGCAGCCGGTCCCGGGACCACGATGAGCAGTTCTTC. Its translation: CASSRSRDHDEQFF.

This clonotype has ten or more counts. The chain combines TRBV4-1 with TRBJ2-7, with D perhaps matching TRBD1 (5 bases). Germline assignment: CDR1 MGHRA and CDR2 YSYEKL. V shed 3 bases and J shed 1 base, with 10 bases lying between them. The CDR3 has 14 residues. Here the CDR3 reads CASSQQTGSYEQYF. The CDR3 coding sequence is TGCGCCAGCAGCCAGCAAACAGGATCCTACGAGCAGTACTTC.

This clonotype showed up just a few times. This chain uses TRBV14 with TRBJ1-3; D unclear. Between the trimmed V and J ends, which lost 1 base and 0 bases, there was a span of 10 bases. The CDR3 is 16 amino acids. The V gene's germline CDR1 is SGHDN and CDR2 FVKESK. CDR3 DNA: TGTGCCAGCAGCCAAGTTGGCTGGAGCTCTGGAAACACCATATATTTT. Translated, it gives CASSQVGWSSGNTIYF.

Note on this clonotype: Germline and junction disagree at one end, which may indicate a read error. The chain employs TRBV28 and TRBJ1-2; 10 bases are a match to TRBD1. The CDR3 runs 17 residues. CDR1 MDHEN and CDR2 SYDVKM come from the germline V gene. CDR3 loop: CASSFPPHGTGEYDYTF. The CDR3 coding sequence is TGTGCCAGCAGTTTCCCTCCTCACGGGACAGGGGAGTATGACTACACCTTC.

The chain links TRBV7-9 to TRBJ1-5; D not resolved. Germline assignment: CDR1 SEHNR and CDR2 FQNEAQ (reference sequence). The V end was cut by 4 bases, the J end by 4 bases, with 17 bases between. The CDR3 has 16 residues. The DNA for the CDR3 is TGTGCCAGCAGCTCCGGCCTGACAACTACAAATCAGCCCCAGCATTTT. Translation gives CASSSGLTTTNQPQHF.

In this sample, this clonotype turned up a few times. The chain is built from TRBV6-2 or TRBV6-3 and TRBJ1-6, with D hard to call. V shed 8 bases and J shed 7 bases, with 15 bases lying between them. CDR3 length equals 14 residues. Germline V gene data show CDR1 as MNHEY and CDR2 as SVGEGT. CDR3 region: CASRPRVPNSPLHF. CDR3 nucleotides: TGTGCCAGCCGGCCGCGGGTTCCGAATTCACCCCTCCACTTT.

This clonotype is a singleton in its sample. V usage is TRBV11-3 and J usage is TRBJ2-2; 9 bases map to TRBD2. Germline V CDR1 and CDR2: SGHNT, YENEEA. With V trimmed by 5 bases and J by 10 bases, 14 bases remained unmatched. The CDR3 extends over 16 amino acids. The CDR3 nucleotides are TGTGCCAGCAGCCTGTATAGCGGGAGTCTCGCCGTGGAGCTGTTTTTT. This encodes CASSLYSGSLAVELFF.

This clonotype was seen a few times. The chain is built from TRBV28 and TRBJ1-1; TRBD1 matches 7 bases. CDR3 size: 15 residues. Germline CDR1 reads MDHEN; CDR2 reads SYDVKM. J lost 5 bases, V lost 3 bases, and 9 bases had no gene match. For the CDR3, the DNA is TGTGCCAGCAGTTTGACCCCCAGGGGGAAAACTGAAGCTTTCTTT. The encoded protein is CASSLTPRGKTEAFF.

The V call is TRBV28, the J call TRBJ1-5, with 8 bases aligning to TRBD1. CDR3 length equals 18 residues. The V gene end was trimmed by 4 bases and the J gene end by 4 bases; junction bases not matched to a gene: 15. Germline V CDR1 and CDR2: MDHEN, SYDVKM. The CDR3 here is CASSSRGKGQGPNQPQHF. In nucleotides, the CDR3 is TGTGCCAGCAGTTCTAGGGGGAAAGGACAGGGTCCGAATCAGCCCCAGCATTTT. Based on the CDR3 plus reference TRBV28 and TRBJ1-5, the full variable domain is DVKVTQSSRYLVKRTGEKVFLECVQDMDHENMFWYRQDPGLGLRLIYFSYDVKMKEKGDIPEGYSVSREKKERFSLILESASTNQTSMYLCASSSRGKGQGPNQPQHFGDGTRLSIL.

The chain links TRBV19 to TRBJ1-6, with D unclear. The germline CDR1 and CDR2 sequences are LNHDA and SQIVND (reference sequence). The CDR3 consists of 15 residues. Trimming took 4 bases from V and 5 from J, leaving 12 bases between them. The CDR3 bases are TGTGCCAGTAGTACAAGGATGGCCGATAATTCACCCCTCCACTTT. It encodes CASSTRMADNSPLHF.

This clonotype has more than one count but fewer than ten. This chain connects TRBV5-1 to TRBJ1-4; no reliable D call. Trimming removed 0 bases from V and 7 bases from J, with 13 bases in between. The CDR3 covers 15 residues. CDR1 is SGHRS and CDR2 is YFSETQ in the germline V gene. Here the CDR3 reads CASSLEGGSGEKLFF. In DNA form, the CDR3 reads TGCGCCAGCAGCTTGGAAGGCGGATCAGGTGAAAAACTGTTTTTT.

Only a few counts were recorded for this clonotype. In DNA, the CDR3 is TGTGCCAGTAGTATACGTCAGGGGCACGGCTACACCTTC. This gives the protein CASSIRQGHGYTF. This rearrangement joins TRBV19 to TRBJ1-2; tentative D call: TRBD1 (6 bases). This CDR3 comprises 13 residues. The V end lost 2 bases, the J end lost 8 bases, and 12 bases lay between the germline ends. The germline CDR1 and CDR2 sequences are LNHDA and SQIVND (reference sequence). The complete variable domain, with remaining parts taken from reference TRBV19 and TRBJ1-2, reads DGGITQSPKYLFRKEGQNVTLSCEQNLNHDAMYWYRQDPGQGLRLIYYSQIVNDFQKGDIAEGYSVSREKKESFPLTVTSAQKNPTAFYLCASSIRQGHGYTFGSGTRLTVV.

This clonotype was seen ten or more times. V usage is TRBV7-2 and J usage is TRBJ1-3; TRBD1 is a possible D gene (5 bases). Trimming took off 5 bases at V and 1 base at J, with 24 bases between the two ends. This CDR3 has 19 amino acids. From germline, CDR1 is SGHTA and CDR2 FQGNSA. In DNA, the CDR3 is TGTGCCAGCAGCCCTAGGACACCCCCCCTCGGGAGGTCTGGAAACACCATATATTTT. This sequence encodes CASSPRTPPLGRSGNTIYF.

Note on this clonotype: Given a much more abundant clone one base away, this may be a read error. As the CDR3 is not closed by the conserved phenylalanine or tryptophan, this likely results from a read error. The chain uses TRBV19 and TRBJ2-1, with TRBD1 matching 7 bases. V shed 1 base and J 7 bases; nucleotides not matched to a gene: 4. Germline values: CDR1 LNHDA, CDR2 SQIVND (reference sequence). This CDR3 is built from 14 residues. CDR3 nucleotide sequence: TGTGCCAGTAGTATAGCCCTGACAGGGAATGAGCAGTTCTTA. It specifies CASSIALTGNEQFL.

This clonotype came up many times. This sequence joins TRBV28 and TRBJ2-7, with 8 bases lining up with TRBD1. V dropped 3 bases and J dropped 5; count of bases not matched to a gene: 6. Germline CDR1 MDHEN, CDR2 SYDVKM. The CDR3 runs 14 residues. The CDR3 spells CASSLQTGVHEQYF. In DNA form, the CDR3 reads TGTGCCAGCAGTTTGCAGACAGGGGTTCACGAGCAGTACTTC.

This clonotype was observed a handful of times. The chain combines TRBV9 with TRBJ1-2; 11 bases match TRBD1. In germline, CDR1 is SGDLS, CDR2 YYNGEE. Trimming at V came to 0 bases and at J to 7 bases, leaving 8 bases not matched to a gene. The CDR3 covers 16 residues. The CDR3 sequence is CASSVDSGQGDRGYTF. CDR3 bases: TGTGCCAGCAGCGTAGATTCGGGACAGGGGGACCGTGGCTACACCTTC.

The J gene is TRBJ1-6, the V gene TRBV4-1, with D possibly TRBD1 on 5 matching bases. Germline assignment: CDR1 MGHRA and CDR2 YSYEKL. This CDR3 spans 15 amino acids. V gave up 3 bases and J gave up 11 bases, with 17 bases separating them. Written as DNA, the CDR3 is TGCGCCAGCAGCCAGGGACCCGGAGGGATGACACCCCTCCACTTT. Amino acids: CASSQGPGGMTPLHF.

A word on this clonotype: A much more abundant neighbour one base away suggests this may be a read error. J is TRBJ2-1 and V is TRBV7-2; D call uncertain. This CDR3 spans 15 amino acids. The germline CDR1 and CDR2 sequences are SGHTA and FQGNSA. The CDR3 region is CASSSHTGSYKEQFF. The CDR3 DNA is TGTGCCAGCAGCTCACACACCGGGTCCTACAAGGAGCAGTTCTTC. Together with reference TRBV7-2 and TRBJ2-1, the CDR3 gives the full variable domain: GAGVSQSPSNKVTEKGKDVELRCDPISGHTALYWYRQSLGQGLEFLIYFQGNSAPDKSGLPSDRFSAERTGGSVSTLTIQRTQQEDSAVYLCASSSHTGSYKEQFFGPGTRLTVL.

The chain has TRBV6-1 and TRBJ2-1; D may correspond to TRBD1 or TRBD2 (5 bases each). Germline V CDR1 and CDR2: MNHNS, SASEGT. The CDR3 is made up of 14 amino acids. V gave up 6 bases and J gave up 3 bases, with 12 bases separating them. The CDR3 here is CASRGEGRYNEQFF. CDR3 DNA sequence: TGTGCCAGCAGGGGGGAAGGTCGCTACAATGAGCAGTTCTTC.